This record concerns one T cell receptor beta chain sequence. Its antigen is currently unknown. Profiling relied on immunoSEQ multiplex PCR, and the TCRdb table lists in-frame clones only, not all of them. The data show about 130,000 clones, just over 85% seen once. This CDR3 has 16 amino acids. Trimming cost V 3 bases and J 4 bases, with 18 bases left between them. The germline V gene encodes CDR1 LNHNV and CDR2 YYDKDF (reference sequence). The data originate from a study of T cell responses to AZD1222 COVID-19 vaccine. Broader study findings: Clonal diversity may have been underestimated, and the donors were mostly white British, with more females than males.

Sequences were derived from peripheral blood, sampled on day 0 of AZD1222 vaccination. The chain employs TRBV15 and TRBJ1-2, with D maybe TRBD1 (5 bases). The sequence derives from an adult in good health. The CDR3 is CATSRAGTYPSYGYTF. DNA of the CDR3: TGTGCCACCAGCAGGGCCGGGACCTACCCCTCCTATGGCTACACCTTC.